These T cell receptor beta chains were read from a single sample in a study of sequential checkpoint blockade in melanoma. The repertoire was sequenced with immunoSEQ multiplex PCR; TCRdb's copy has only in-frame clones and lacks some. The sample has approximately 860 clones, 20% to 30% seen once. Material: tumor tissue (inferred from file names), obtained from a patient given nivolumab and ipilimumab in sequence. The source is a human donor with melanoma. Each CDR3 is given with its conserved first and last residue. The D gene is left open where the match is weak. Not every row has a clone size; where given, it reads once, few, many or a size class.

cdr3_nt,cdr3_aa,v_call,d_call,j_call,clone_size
TGCGCCAGCAGCACCGGTACAGAAAATGAAAAACTGTTTTTT,CASSTGTENEKLFF,TRBV5-1,.,TRBJ1-4,.
.,CASTLFGPGTEAFF,TRBV11-3,.,TRBJ1-1,medium-sized
TGTGCTAGTGGTTCCCTACGGGGGAACACTGAAGCTTTCTTT,CASGSLRGNTEAFF,TRBV12-5,.,TRBJ1-1,few
TGTGCCAGCAGCCTAAAGCAGGGTGGAGAGGTCGATACGCAGTATTTT,CASSLKQGGEVDTQYF,TRBV11-3,.,TRBJ2-3,few
TGCGCCAGCAGCCCAGATATGGGGAGAGGAGATACGCAGTATTTT,CASSPDMGRGDTQYF,TRBV4-1,.,TRBJ2-3,few
TGCGCCAGCAGTAAAACGGAGAGGGATACGCAGTATTTT,CASSKTERDTQYF,TRBV10-2,.,TRBJ2-3,.
TGTGCCAGCTCACCGGAGACAGGGAATACGCAGTATTTT,CASSPETGNTQYF,TRBV18,TRBD1,TRBJ2-3,.
TGTGCCAGCACCTTCTCAGGACTGTACACTGAAGCTTTCTTT,CASTFSGLYTEAFF,TRBV25-1,.,TRBJ1-1,.
TGTGCCAGCACCAACTCGGGCCAAGGGCCCAATAATTCACCCCTCCACTTT,CASTNSGQGPNNSPLHF,TRBV6-8,.,TRBJ1-6,.
TGTGCCAGCACCGCCACGCGACAGACGAATGGCTACACCTTC,CASTATRQTNGYTF,TRBV11-3,.,TRBJ1-2,medium-sized